Below, one T cell receptor beta chain is given with its context. The antigen remains unidentified. The data are from a study of cytomegalovirus exposure and HLA in healthy donors. Study observations and caveats: In vitro work confirmed that a few CMV-associated chains recognize CMV antigens.

Germline CDR1 SGHTS, CDR2 YDEGEE. V was trimmed by 6 bases and J by 8 bases, leaving 26 bases between them. The CDR3 contains 17 residues. PCR used 60 Vbeta primers and 13 Jbeta primers. Original processing methods: It was a later analysis that counted 83 million or so unique TCR beta chains, of which roughly 10 million were shared. The data were produced by immunoSEQ multiplex PCR, yet TCRdb's version contains in-frame clones alone and is incomplete. V, J and clone size derive from that table, while D and trimming were established from the DNA sequence. The table has 100,000 to 150,000 clones, about 82% seen once.

The chain is built from TRBV5-8 and TRBJ2-2, with D uncertain. The TCR was taken from a man in his forties or fifties in good health and CMV-seronegative. The sample taken for sequencing was PBMCs. CDR3 bases: TGTGCCAGCACCAGCTTGGTGGAATATAGCCCGGTGGGGGAGCTGTTTTTT. Protein: CASTSLVEYSPVGELFF.